The 21 T cell receptor beta chains presented below share a single source sample, sequenced in a study of Tregs in tolerant kidney transplant recipients. The assay was immunoSEQ multiplex PCR, and TCRdb's table has in-frame clones only and misses some. This sample has about 18,000 clones; around four fifths occur once, and the top ten carry about 2.5%. Specimen: Tregs from blood. Source of these receptors: a human donor in good health.

The chain couples TRBV7-2 to TRBJ2-2; 7 bases map to TRBD1. The CDR3 totals 15 residues. The V gene end was trimmed by 3 bases and the J gene end by 2 bases; junction bases not matched to a gene: 3. Germline loops: CDR1 SGHTA, CDR2 FQGNSA. The chain's CDR3 is CASSFYRGNTGELFF. As DNA, the CDR3 is TGTGCCAGCAGCTTTTACAGGGGCAACACCGGGGAGCTGTTTTTT.

The V and J genes are TRBV7-8 and TRBJ2-3, with 7 bases identical to TRBD2. Germline CDR1 SGHVS, CDR2 FQNEAQ. The trim removed 1 base at V and 4 bases at J, leaving 2 bases unmatched. The CDR3 has 14 residues. The CDR3 DNA reads as TGTGCCAGCAGCTTAGGACTAGCTGCAGATACGCAGTATTTT. It is translated as CASSLGLAADTQYF.

The gene calls are TRBV5-6 and TRBJ2-7; 8 nucleotides line up with TRBD2. Germline V gene lookup returns CDR1 SGHDT and CDR2 YYEEEE. The J segment lost 7 bases and the V segment lost 1 base, leaving 7 bases of the junction unmatched. This CDR3 is built from 14 residues. The chain's CDR3 is CASSLSLAGLEQYF. The CDR3 DNA follows: TGTGCCAGCAGCTTGTCCCTAGCGGGTTTGGAGCAGTACTTC.

J is TRBJ1-2 and V is TRBV10-3; D unclear. This CDR3 spans 11 amino acids. Germline-derived CDR1 and CDR2 are ENHRY and SYGVKD. The V and J ends lost 4 bases and 6 bases respectively, with 6 bases between them. CDR3 sequence (DNA): TGTGCCATCAGTGGAGTTAATGGCTACACCTTC. Translated: CAISGVNGYTF.

The V gene is TRBV7-3, the J gene TRBJ2-7, with D perhaps matching TRBD2 (6 bases). This CDR3 comprises 13 residues. Germline V CDR1 and CDR2: SGHTA, FQGTGA. V lost 5 bases, J lost 4 bases, and 12 bases lay in between. CDR3 sequence: CASSNRRVYEQYF. The CDR3 nucleotides read TGTGCCAGCAGCAATAGGAGGGTATACGAGCAGTACTTC.

V and J are TRBV4-1 and TRBJ2-5, with D possibly being TRBD2 (5 bases). Trimming took off 1 base at V and 5 bases at J, with 8 bases between the two ends. The CDR3 sequence is 13 residues long. The germline CDR1 and CDR2 sequences are MGHRA and YSYEKL. The chain's CDR3 is CASSQGTYETQYF. DNA of the CDR3: TGCGCCAGCAGCCAAGGGACTTATGAGACCCAGTACTTC.

This chain uses TRBV27 with TRBJ2-3; D possibly corresponds to TRBD1 (7 bases). V was cut by 5 bases and J by 1 base, with 13 bases left in between. Germline V gives CDR1 MNHEY, CDR2 SMNVEV (reference sequence). The length of the CDR3 is 15 residues. The DNA for the CDR3 is TGTGCCAGCAGTCCCAGGGGGGCGGGCACAGATACGCAGTATTTT. Its translation: CASSPRGAGTDTQYF.

This chain's CDR3 is CASTRGGGNEQFF. DNA of the CDR3: TGTGCCAGCACTAGAGGAGGGGGCAATGAGCAGTTCTTC. The chain uses TRBV6-5 and TRBJ2-1, with D perhaps TRBD1 or TRBD2 (6 bases each). CDR1 and CDR2 from the germline V gene are MNHEY and SVGAGI. The CDR3 spans 13 residues. The germline V and J ends were trimmed by 7 bases and 6 bases, with 13 bases remaining between them.

The rearrangement joins TRBV19 to TRBJ1-6; D perhaps matches TRBD1 (5 bases). The CDR3 totals 12 residues. Deletions cut 8 bases from V and 7 bases from J, with 9 bases between. Looked up from germline, CDR1 is LNHDA and CDR2 is SQIVND (reference sequence). The chain's CDR3 is CASHRKNSPLHF. The CDR3 region has the DNA TGTGCCAGTCACAGGAAAAATTCACCCCTCCACTTT.

The J gene is TRBJ1-1, the V gene TRBV7-9; 8 bases are a match to TRBD1. V dropped 5 bases and J dropped 2; count of bases not matched to a gene: 10. Looked up from germline, CDR1 is SEHNR and CDR2 is FQNEAQ (reference sequence). The CDR3 covers 16 residues. The CDR3 nucleotides read TGTGCCAGCAGCACCCCAGGGGGCGTCCACAACACTGAAGCTTTCTTT. Translated: CASSTPGGVHNTEAFF. Supplemented by reference TRBV7-9 and TRBJ1-1, the full variable domain reads DTGVSQNPRHKITKRGQNVTFRCDPISEHNRLYWYRQTLGQGPEFLTYFQNEAQLEKSRLLSDRFSAERPKGSFSTLEIQRTEQGDSAMYLCASSTPGGVHNTEAFFGQGTRLTVV.

The chain uses TRBV7-9 and TRBJ2-1, with D possibly TRBD2 on 7 matching bases. V lost 5 bases and J lost 1, with 18 bases in between. The CDR3 totals 17 residues. Germline V gives CDR1 SEHNR, CDR2 FQNEAQ (reference sequence). CDR3 loop: CASSPWVGGASYNEQFF. In nucleotides, the CDR3 is TGTGCCAGCAGCCCCTGGGTTGGGGGGGCTTCCTACAATGAGCAGTTCTTC.

The gene calls are TRBV7-2 and TRBJ2-5; perhaps D is TRBD1 or TRBD2 (5 bases each). Between the trimmed V and J ends, which lost 3 bases and 2 bases, there was a span of 13 bases. Germline V gene lookup returns CDR1 SGHTA and CDR2 FQGNSA. This CDR3 has 15 residues. CDR3 coding DNA: TGTGCCAGCAGCTTCGGGGCAAGCGGTCAAGAGACCCAGTACTTC. Its protein product is CASSFGASGQETQYF.

V is TRBV7-6 and J is TRBJ2-2; D gene unclear. The CDR3 extends over 13 amino acids. V lost 1 base and J 2 bases, leaving 2 bases between the germline ends. CDR1 and CDR2 (germline): SGHVS, FNYEAQ. CDR3 sequence reads: CASSLDNTGELFF. Here the CDR3 DNA reads TGTGCCAGCAGCTTAGACAACACCGGGGAGCTGTTTTTT.

V gene TRBV7-2 combines with J gene TRBJ2-2, with D unresolved. The germline V gene has CDR1 SGHTA and CDR2 FQGNSA. CDR3 length: 19 residues. Trimming removed 2 bases at V and 0 bases at J, with 19 bases between. CDR3 amino acids: CASSLSPRSLFANTGELFF. CDR3 bases: TGTGCCAGCAGCTTATCCCCCCGGAGCCTTTTCGCGAACACCGGGGAGCTGTTTTTT.

In this sample, this clone turned up a few times. This rearrangement joins TRBV9 to TRBJ2-7; D gene unclear. In germline, CDR1 is SGDLS, CDR2 YYNGEE. This CDR3 has 14 amino acids. Between the trimmed V and J ends, which lost 0 bases and 0 bases, there was a span of 7 bases. This chain's CDR3 is CASSVDSYSYEQYF. The CDR3 nucleotides are TGTGCCAGCAGCGTAGATAGCTACTCCTACGAGCAGTACTTC.

The chain joins TRBV2 to TRBJ2-7; D is unclear. Trimming stripped 4 bases from V and 4 bases from J, with 11 bases between. CDR3 size: 13 residues. Germline lookup yields CDR1 SNHLY and CDR2 FYNNEI. The CDR3 loop is CASSGRVVYEQYF. The CDR3 DNA reads as TGTGCCAGCAGTGGAAGGGTGGTGTACGAGCAGTACTTC.

The chain is built from TRBV21-1 and TRBJ1-2; TRBD1 is the table's D call, not checked against the DNA. TRBV21-1 is marked as a pseudogene. The CDR3 is 15 amino acids. The CDR3 DNA follows: TGTGCCAGCAGCAAAGTTGGGCCCTACCCCAATGGCTACACCTTC. This sequence encodes CASSKVGPYPNGYTF.

This clone was found a few times. The chain has TRBV5-1 and TRBJ2-1; perhaps TRBD1 as D (5 bases). CDR1 SGHRS and CDR2 YFSETQ come from the germline V gene. CDR3 length: 18 amino acids. The ends were cut back, 0 bases at V and 8 bases at J, with 24 bases in the middle. The CDR3 sequence: CASSLVPSAPSIGDEQFF. The CDR3 DNA reads TGCGCCAGCAGCTTGGTCCCCTCTGCTCCTTCCATAGGGGATGAGCAGTTCTTC.

This chain joins TRBV11-2 and TRBJ1-5; D perhaps matches TRBD1 (5 bases). The length of the CDR3 is 15 residues. Trimming pared 0 bases from V and 2 bases from J, leaving 8 bases between. From germline, CDR1 is SGHAT and CDR2 FQNNGV. In nucleotides, the CDR3 is TGTGCCAGCAGCTTAGACTCGACAGGCAATCAGCCCCAGCATTTT. Protein product: CASSLDSTGNQPQHF. Together with reference TRBV11-2 and TRBJ1-5, the CDR3 gives the full variable domain: EAGVAQSPRYKIIEKRQSVAFWCNPISGHATLYWYQQILGQGPKLLIQFQNNGVVDDSQLPKDRFSAERLKGVDSTLKIQPAKLEDSAVYLCASSLDSTGNQPQHFGDGTRLSIL.

CDR3 protein: CASSVGLAGVGNEQFF. Here the CDR3 DNA reads TGTGCCAGTAGTGTAGGACTAGCGGGAGTGGGGAATGAGCAGTTCTTC. J is TRBJ2-1 and V is TRBV19; 13 bases agree with TRBD2. CDR1 and CDR2 (germline): LNHDA, SQIVND (reference sequence). V was clipped by 5 bases and J by 7 bases; unmatched bases: 8. The CDR3 spans 16 residues.

The chain recombines TRBV6-6 with TRBJ2-1; 9 nucleotides match TRBD2. Germline CDR1 is MNHNY and CDR2 is SVGAGI (reference sequence). Unmatched junction bases numbered 8, after V lost 7 bases and J lost 7 bases. The CDR3 is 14 amino acids. The CDR3 spells CASIRSGGRNEQFF. The CDR3 coding sequence is TGTGCCAGCATCCGAAGCGGGGGGAGGAATGAGCAGTTCTTC.